These 32 T cell receptor beta chains came from one sample sequenced in a study of OX40 agonist ivuxolimab in advanced cancers. Only in-frame clones appear in the TCRdb table, and some are missing; sequencing was by immunoSEQ multiplex PCR. Among 76,000 or so clones, 75% to 85% were seen once, and the ten largest hold roughly 0.61%. The sample here was CD4+ or CD8+ T cells sorted from blood, taken in a trial of the OX40 agonist ivuxolimab. These receptors were collected from an adult with an advanced solid tumor such as melanoma, head and neck, liver or kidney cancer.

The rearrangement joins TRBV18 to TRBJ2-3; tentatively, D is TRBD1 (5 bases). The V end lost 5 bases, the J end lost 13 bases, and 13 bases lay between the germline ends. Germline assignment: CDR1 KGHSH and CDR2 LQKENI. The CDR3 sequence is 11 residues long. The CDR3 region is CASSSQEKEYF. CDR3 sequence (DNA): TGTGCCAGCTCATCACAGGAGAAGGAGTATTTT.

The rearrangement links TRBV27 to TRBJ1-5, with TRBD1 as a possible D gene (6 bases). Trimming cost V 6 bases and J 4 bases, with 13 bases left between them. The CDR3 is made up of 14 amino acids. The germline V gene has CDR1 MNHEY and CDR2 SMNVEV (reference sequence). The CDR3 DNA follows: TGTGCCAGCAGCACAGTAGGGGGTAATCAGCCCCAGCATTTT. Translated, it gives CASSTVGGNQPQHF.

This chain connects TRBV7-2 to TRBJ2-1; D possibly uses TRBD1 or TRBD2 (7 bases each). The germline V gene has CDR1 SGHTA and CDR2 FQGNSA. The CDR3 is 14 residues long. Trimming stripped 1 base from V and 8 bases from J, with 12 bases between. Here the CDR3 DNA reads TGTGCCAGCAGCTTAGGACAGGGAGGGTATGAGCAGTTCTTC. Its translation: CASSLGQGGYEQFF.

The chain combines TRBV4-1 with TRBJ1-2; perhaps TRBD1 as D (5 bases). CDR3 length: 15 residues. V gave up 1 base and J gave up 4 bases, with 13 bases separating them. CDR1 MGHRA and CDR2 YSYEKL come from the germline V gene. The chain's CDR3 is CASSQGVDRPYGYTF. CDR3 DNA: TGCGCCAGCAGCCAAGGGGTAGACAGACCCTATGGCTACACCTTC.

J is TRBJ1-5 and V is TRBV5-8; possibly TRBD1 for D (6 bases). V was shortened by 6 bases and J by 5 bases, with 15 bases between the two germline ends. In germline, CDR1 is SGHTS, CDR2 YDEGEE. The CDR3 has 14 residues. For the CDR3, the DNA is TGTGCCAGCACCGTAGGGGGAAGTGATCAGCCCCAGCATTTT. Its protein is CASTVGGSDQPQHF.

The chain has TRBV5-1 and TRBJ1-1, with D perhaps TRBD1 (6 bases). CDR3 length equals 17 residues. V gave up 3 bases and J gave up 0 bases, with 18 bases separating them. Germline V gives CDR1 SGHRS, CDR2 YFSETQ. The DNA for the CDR3 is TGCGCCAGCAGCTCAGGACAGTTCGGAAGAGTGAACACTGAAGCTTTCTTT. Translating gives CASSSGQFGRVNTEAFF.

The J gene is TRBJ2-7, the V gene TRBV2; unclear D gene. The length of the CDR3 is 14 residues. V lost 5 bases, J lost 1 base, and 12 bases lay in between. The germline CDR1 and CDR2 sequences are SNHLY and FYNNEI. CDR3 sequence (DNA): TGTGCCAGCAGTTCCCCCCTGGTTTCCTACGAGCAGTACTTC. Translation gives CASSSPLVSYEQYF.

V usage is TRBV18 and J usage is TRBJ1-5; D call uncertain. V lost 2 bases and J lost 3, with 11 bases in between. Germline values: CDR1 KGHSH, CDR2 LQKENI. The length of the CDR3 is 15 residues. Here the CDR3 reads CASSPGQALNQPQHF. CDR3 in DNA: TGTGCCAGCTCACCAGGTCAGGCCCTCAATCAGCCCCAGCATTTT.

The rearrangement joins TRBV5-1 to TRBJ2-2; D is unclear. Trimming cost V 5 bases and J 7 bases, with 6 bases left between them. CDR3 length: 11 amino acids. Germline CDR1 reads SGHRS; CDR2 reads YFSETQ. The CDR3 DNA follows: TGCGCCAGCAGGTCCCTCGGGGAGCTGTTTTTT. Translated: CASRSLGELFF.

The chain combines TRBV4-1 with TRBJ1-1, with D possibly matching TRBD1 (5 bases). Germline-derived CDR1 and CDR2 are MGHRA and YSYEKL. The CDR3 spans 15 residues. V was clipped by 4 bases and J by 3 bases, with 15 bases between them. The CDR3 reads CASSPPSTAHTEAFF. The CDR3 nucleotides are TGCGCCAGCAGCCCACCCTCGACAGCCCACACTGAAGCTTTCTTT.

The V gene is TRBV6-1, the J gene TRBJ2-5; D unresolved. CDR1 MNHNS and CDR2 SASEGT come from the germline V gene. The CDR3 runs 12 residues. Between the trimmed V and J ends, which lost 10 bases and 1 base, there was a span of 10 bases. As DNA, the CDR3 is TGTGCCACGACACCCTTCCAAGAGACCCAGTACTTC. Protein sequence: CATTPFQETQYF.

CDR3 nucleotides: TGTGCCAGCAGCTATAATGTTAGGGATACGCAGTATTTT. Encoded protein: CASSYNVRDTQYF. The chain links TRBV6-1 to TRBJ2-3; D not resolved. CDR1 is MNHNS, CDR2 SASEGT, per germline. CDR3 length equals 13 residues. V gave up 6 bases and J gave up 6 bases, with 13 bases separating them.

The chain combines TRBV19 with TRBJ1-4; the D gene is possibly TRBD1 (5 bases). The germline V gene encodes CDR1 LNHDA and CDR2 SQIVND (reference sequence). This CDR3 contains 14 residues. Between the trimmed V and J ends, which lost 2 bases and 7 bases, there was a span of 11 bases. CDR3 in DNA: TGTGCCAGTAGTATACGGGACGCCCCTGAAAAACTGTTTTTT. It translates to CASSIRDAPEKLFF.

This clone was counted between two and nine times. This chain joins TRBV6-5 and TRBJ2-3; tentatively, D is TRBD1 or TRBD2 (6 bases each). V lost 4 bases, J lost 9 bases, and 20 bases lay in between. This CDR3 has 15 residues. Germline V CDR1 and CDR2: MNHEY, SVGAGI. The CDR3 protein is CASSLDYTSTGTQYF. CDR3 in DNA: TGTGCCAGCAGTTTAGACTATACTAGCACAGGGACGCAGTATTTT.

V and J are TRBV7-9 and TRBJ1-1; 7 bases are a match to TRBD1. This CDR3 has 17 amino acids. J gave up 1 base and V 5 bases, and 13 bases lay outside the gene matches. The germline gives CDR1 SEHNR, CDR2 FQNEAQ (reference sequence). The CDR3 bases are TGTGCCAGCAGCCCACCCGGGACAGCTATCTGGAACACTGAAGCTTTCTTT. Protein: CASSPPGTAIWNTEAFF.

The chain joins TRBV5-5 to TRBJ2-3; D may be TRBD1 (6 bases). Germline values: CDR1 SGHKS, CDR2 YYEKEE (reference sequence). There are 15 residues in the CDR3. V dropped 1 base and J dropped 2 bases, with 11 bases sitting between them. CDR3 sequence reads: CASSLTGRNTDTQYF. CDR3 sequence (DNA): TGTGCCAGCAGCTTGACAGGGAGAAACACAGATACGCAGTATTTT. The whole variable domain, remainder taken from reference TRBV5-5 and TRBJ2-3, is DAGVTQSPTHLIKTRGQQVTLRCSPISGHKSVSWYQQVLGQGPQFIFQYYEKEERGRGNFPDRFSARQFPNYSSELNVNALLLGDSALYLCASSLTGRNTDTQYFGPGTRLTVL.

The chain links TRBV4-1 to TRBJ2-3, with 8 bases fitting TRBD1. This CDR3 has 16 residues. Germline CDR1 MGHRA, CDR2 YSYEKL. V shed 0 bases and J 0 bases; nucleotides not matched to a gene: 2. For the CDR3, the DNA is TGCGCCAGCAGCCAAGAGGACAGGGCTAGCACAGATACGCAGTATTTT. Encoded protein: CASSQEDRASTDTQYF.

The rearrangement joins TRBV5-6 to TRBJ2-1, with D perhaps matching TRBD1 (6 bases). V dropped 3 bases and J dropped 8 bases, with 21 bases sitting between them. CDR1 is SGHDT, CDR2 YYEEEE, per germline. CDR3 size: 16 residues. The CDR3 DNA reads as TGTGCCAGCAGCTCTACTACAGGGCTTCTCCGGGATGAGCAGTTCTTC. Protein sequence: CASSSTTGLLRDEQFF.

This clone showed up just a few times. This chain uses TRBV6-6 with TRBJ1-1; 9 bases fit TRBD1. The trim removed 5 bases at V and 7 bases at J, leaving 8 bases unmatched. There are 14 residues in the CDR3. Germline values: CDR1 MNHNY, CDR2 SVGAGI (reference sequence). Here the CDR3 reads CASSLDGQGIEAFF. CDR3 coding DNA: TGTGCCAGCAGTCTAGACGGACAGGGGATTGAAGCTTTCTTT.

This clone has just one count. The rearrangement uses TRBV4-1 and TRBJ2-2; D not resolved. Trimming cost V 0 bases and J 4 bases, with 12 bases left between them. CDR1 MGHRA and CDR2 YSYEKL come from the germline V gene. The CDR3 contains 16 residues. The CDR3 spells CASSQDLGRVTGELFF. CDR3 sequence (DNA): TGCGCCAGCAGCCAAGACTTGGGTCGGGTCACCGGGGAGCTGTTTTTT.

The chain joins TRBV30 to TRBJ1-4; possible D gene TRBD1, 5 bases. The CDR3 extends over 14 amino acids. From germline, CDR1 is GTSNPN and CDR2 SVGIG (reference sequence). V lost 3 bases to trimming and J lost 8 bases, with 16 bases between them. The CDR3 loop reads CAWRGIRGEEKLFF. Written as DNA, the CDR3 is TGTGCCTGGAGGGGAATAAGAGGGGAGGAAAAACTGTTTTTT.

V is TRBV5-6 and J is TRBJ2-2; D not resolved. The germline V gene encodes CDR1 SGHDT and CDR2 YYEEEE. V shed 6 bases and J shed 1 base, with 10 bases lying between them. The CDR3 sequence is 14 residues long. The CDR3 sequence: CASTPAMNTGELFF. The CDR3 DNA reads TGTGCCAGCACCCCTGCGATGAACACCGGGGAGCTGTTTTTT.

J is TRBJ2-1 and V is TRBV5-1; 8 bases align to TRBD2. Germline values: CDR1 SGHRS, CDR2 YFSETQ. Unmatched junction bases numbered 9, after V lost 0 bases and J lost 1 base. The CDR3 totals 18 residues. The CDR3 loop is CASSLAGGARNSYNEQFF. The CDR3 nucleotides read TGCGCCAGCAGCTTGGCCGGGGGGGCTAGGAATTCCTACAATGAGCAGTTCTTC.

This clone was detected only a few times. V and J are TRBV6-5 and TRBJ1-2; no clear D. Trimming shortened V by 3 bases and J by 2 bases, and 7 bases separated the two germline ends. CDR1 is MNHEY and CDR2 is SVGAGI in the germline V gene. CDR3 size: 13 residues. In DNA, the CDR3 is TGTGCCAGCAGTTATGACGCGAACTATGGCTACACCTTC. Protein sequence: CASSYDANYGYTF.

Comments on this clone: The junction departs from germline at one end; a sequencing error may be responsible. The CDR3 loop reads CAWSKLGNIIYF. The DNA for the CDR3 is TGTGCCTGGAGTAAACTTGGAAACATCATATATTTT. This chain links TRBV30 with TRBJ1-3; D is ambiguous. The CDR3 spans 12 residues. Germline CDR1 GTSNPN, CDR2 SVGIG (reference sequence).

Concerning this clone itself: Other nucleotide sequences from this sample produce the same CDR3. The genes are TRBV5-1 and TRBJ2-3, with D maybe TRBD1 (6 bases). The CDR3 contains 14 residues. Between the trimmed V and J ends, which lost 2 bases and 0 bases, there was a span of 7 bases. The germline gives CDR1 SGHRS, CDR2 YFSETQ. The CDR3 bases are TGCGCCAGCAGCTTAGGGGGTAGCACAGATACGCAGTATTTT. Its translation is CASSLGGSTDTQYF.

V and J are TRBV18 and TRBJ1-5; D is ambiguous. The germline V and J ends were trimmed by 5 bases and 7 bases, with 9 bases remaining between them. Looked up from germline, CDR1 is KGHSH and CDR2 is LQKENI. The CDR3 is made up of 12 amino acids. The chain's CDR3 is CASSSPGQPQHF. The CDR3 DNA is TGTGCCAGCTCATCCCCGGGGCAGCCCCAGCATTTT.

The rearrangement joins TRBV10-3 to TRBJ2-1, with 15 nucleotides matching TRBD2. J lost 8 bases, V lost 6 bases, and 5 bases had no gene match. Germline CDR1 ENHRY, CDR2 SYGVKD. The CDR3 length is 15 residues. This chain's CDR3 is CAISTGTSGGHEQFF. The DNA for the CDR3 is TGTGCCATCAGCACCGGGACTAGCGGGGGGCATGAGCAGTTCTTC.

The chain links TRBV5-1 to TRBJ2-2; 9 bases align to TRBD2. V dropped 0 bases and J dropped 2; count of bases not matched to a gene: 5. Germline CDR1 SGHRS, CDR2 YFSETQ. This CDR3 region has 17 residues. Written as DNA, the CDR3 is TGCGCCAGCAGCTTGGCCGCGGGACTAGCAAACACCGGGGAGCTGTTTTTT. This translates into CASSLAAGLANTGELFF.

This clone was found once. V gene TRBV11-2 combines with J gene TRBJ2-7; TRBD2 aligns across 8 bases. Germline CDR1 SGHAT, CDR2 FQNNGV. The J segment lost 2 bases and the V segment lost 2 bases, leaving 8 bases of the junction unmatched. CDR3 length: 16 amino acids. The CDR3 sequence is CASSLMAVTSAYEQYF. For the CDR3, the DNA is TGTGCCAGCAGCTTAATGGCGGTGACTAGCGCCTACGAGCAGTACTTC.

The chain recombines TRBV4-1 with TRBJ1-2; TRBD1 agrees at 8 bases. Losses at the gene ends were 3 bases for V and 7 bases for J; bases not matched to a gene: 7. CDR3 length equals 14 residues. From germline, CDR1 is MGHRA and CDR2 YSYEKL. The DNA for the CDR3 is TGCGCCAGCAGCCACCCTGGACAGGGAGGTGGCTACACCTTC. Its translation: CASSHPGQGGGYTF.

The chain is built from TRBV9 and TRBJ2-1; D is perhaps TRBD1 or TRBD2 (6 bases each). V dropped 6 bases and J dropped 9 bases, with 13 bases sitting between them. The CDR3 has 12 residues. Germline CDR1 SGDLS, CDR2 YYNGEE. The DNA for the CDR3 is TGTGCCAGCAATTTGGAGGGGGGTGAGCAGTTCTTC. Protein: CASNLEGGEQFF.